The present T cell receptor (beta chain) was sequenced within a study of vaccination and CD4 T cells after COVID-19. V was clipped by 0 bases and J by 8 bases, with 4 bases between them. The CDR3 contains 11 residues. The V gene's germline CDR1 is GTSNPN and CDR2 SVGIG (reference sequence). Specified treatment: approximately 11-day PBMC culture with coronavirus spike peptide pools or control peptides (ViraFEST assay). Scientists ran DNA taken from cultured CD4+ T cells through the Oncomine TCR Beta short-read assay for sequencing. In this case, cultured CD4+ T cells provided the extracted genomic DNA. TCRdb re-derived calls from the PCR reads in MiXCR, one entry per CDR3 protein. The sample shows about 7,300 distinct CDR3 sequences, around half of them seen only once. This clonotype was observed a handful of times. Its specificity is not known.

The sequencing sample was made of CD4+ T cells from blood, cultured in vitro. This sequence was found in a human donor who had recovered from COVID-19. V and J are TRBV30 and TRBJ1-4; D is ambiguous. The CDR3 region has the DNA TGTGCCTGGAGTGTACAGGAAAAACTGTTTTTT. Translating gives CAWSVQEKLFF.